This T cell receptor (beta chain) was recorded in a study of regulatory T cells in long-lasting Graves disease. Study at large: Those Graves' patients who were newly diagnosed had been on antithyroid drugs under 3 months. Notes on the study in general: Lower TCR diversity was seen in persistent Graves' patients than in newly diagnosed ones. The study found TRBV28, TRBJ1-2 and TRBJ2-5 favored in persistent disease.

Time point described: newly diagnosed GD, antithyroid drugs for less than 3 months. The TCR library was made from RNA extracted from PBMCs. Per the germline V gene, CDR1 is MDHEN and CDR2 is SYDVKM. The CDR3 spans 13 residues. V gave up 5 bases and J gave up 4 bases, with 11 bases separating them. Through Arm-PCR of CDR3 regions and iRepertoire HTBI primers, TCR beta libraries were built. TCRdb redid the calling of the multiplex PCR reads with MiXCR, one entry per CDR3 protein. The table shows some 460,000 distinct CDR3 sequences, with 16% occurring only once. This clonotype was detected many times. Its antigen remains unidentified. This same sample was also taken into another study, of T cells in Graves' hyperthyroidism and ophthalmopathy. That source notes: Each diagnosis was grounded in clinical symptoms, serum thyroxine and TRAb, thyroid ultrasound, and orbital computed tomography.

The chain couples TRBV28 to TRBJ2-5, with D unresolved. The TCR originated in a man aged 40-49 years with Graves disease. This sample comprised peripheral blood mononuclear cells (PBMCs), obtained at new diagnosis, from a patient treated with antithyroid drugs. The CDR3 loop is CASSSTDLETQYF. The CDR3 DNA sequence: TGTGCCAGCAGTAGTACGGATTTAGAGACCCAGTACTTC.